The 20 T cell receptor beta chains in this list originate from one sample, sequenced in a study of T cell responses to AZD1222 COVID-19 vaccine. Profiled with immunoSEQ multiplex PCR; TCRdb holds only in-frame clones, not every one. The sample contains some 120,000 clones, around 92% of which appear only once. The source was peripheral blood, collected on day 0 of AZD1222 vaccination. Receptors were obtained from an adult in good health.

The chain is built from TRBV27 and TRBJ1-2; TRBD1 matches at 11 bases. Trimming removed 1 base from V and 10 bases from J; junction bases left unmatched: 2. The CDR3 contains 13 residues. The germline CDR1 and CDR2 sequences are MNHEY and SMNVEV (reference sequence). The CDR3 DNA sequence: TGTGCCAGCAGTTTATTGGGACAGGGGGACTACACCTTC. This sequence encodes CASSLLGQGDYTF.

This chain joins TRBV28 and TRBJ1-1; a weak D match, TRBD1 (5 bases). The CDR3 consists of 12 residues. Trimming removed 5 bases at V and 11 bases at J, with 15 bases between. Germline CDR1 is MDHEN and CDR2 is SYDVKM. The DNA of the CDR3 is TGTGCCAGCAGTCCGCGGGGGGGTATGGCTTTCTTT. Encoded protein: CASSPRGGMAFF.

CDR3 in amino acids: CASSRKEREKLFF. The DNA of the CDR3 is TGTGCCAGCAGTAGAAAAGAGAGGGAGAAACTGTTTTTT. The chain carries TRBV27 and TRBJ1-4; D is undetermined. V was clipped by 5 bases and J by 11 bases, with 15 bases between them. Germline V gives CDR1 MNHEY, CDR2 SMNVEV (reference sequence). The CDR3 covers 13 residues.

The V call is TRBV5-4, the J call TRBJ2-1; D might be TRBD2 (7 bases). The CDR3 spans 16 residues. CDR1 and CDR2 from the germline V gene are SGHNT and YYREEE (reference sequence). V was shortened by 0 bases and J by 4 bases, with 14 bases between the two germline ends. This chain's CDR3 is CASSLGGGGTYNEQFF. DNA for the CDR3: TGTGCCAGCAGCTTGGGGGGAGGGGGAACTTACAATGAGCAGTTCTTC. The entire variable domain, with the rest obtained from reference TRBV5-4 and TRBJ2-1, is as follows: ETGVTQSPTHLIKTRGQQVTLRCSSQSGHNTVSWYQQALGQGPQFIFQYYREEENGRGNFPPRFSGLQFPNYSSELNVNALELDDSALYLCASSLGGGGTYNEQFFGPGTRLTVL.

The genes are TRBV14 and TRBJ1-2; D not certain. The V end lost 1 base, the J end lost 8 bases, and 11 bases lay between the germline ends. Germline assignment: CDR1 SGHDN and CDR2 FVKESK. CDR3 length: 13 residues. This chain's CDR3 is CASSQGYNWGYTF. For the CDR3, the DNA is TGTGCCAGCAGCCAAGGCTACAATTGGGGCTACACCTTC.

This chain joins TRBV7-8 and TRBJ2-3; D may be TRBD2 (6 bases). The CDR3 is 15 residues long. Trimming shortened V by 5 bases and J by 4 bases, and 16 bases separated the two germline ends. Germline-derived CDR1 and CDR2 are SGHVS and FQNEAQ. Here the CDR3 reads CASSGPGLTADTQYF. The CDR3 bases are TGTGCCAGCAGCGGACCGGGACTCACGGCAGATACGCAGTATTTT.

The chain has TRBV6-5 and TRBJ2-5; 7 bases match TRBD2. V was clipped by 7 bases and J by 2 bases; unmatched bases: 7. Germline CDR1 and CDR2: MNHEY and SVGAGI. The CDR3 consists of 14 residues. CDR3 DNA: TGTGCCAGCACCGGGGGACTACTGCAAGAGACCCAGTACTTC. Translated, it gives CASTGGLLQETQYF.

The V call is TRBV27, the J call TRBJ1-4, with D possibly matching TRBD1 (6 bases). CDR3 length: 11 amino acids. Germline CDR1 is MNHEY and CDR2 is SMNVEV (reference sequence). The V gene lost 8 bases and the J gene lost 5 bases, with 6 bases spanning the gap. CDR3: CASQGNEKLFF. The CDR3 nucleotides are TGTGCCAGCCAGGGGAATGAAAAACTGTTTTTT.

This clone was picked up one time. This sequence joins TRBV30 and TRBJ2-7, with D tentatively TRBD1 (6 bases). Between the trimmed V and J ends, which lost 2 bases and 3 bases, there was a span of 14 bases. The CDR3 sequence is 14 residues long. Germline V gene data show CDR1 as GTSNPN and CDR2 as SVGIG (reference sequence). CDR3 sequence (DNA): TGTGCCTGGAGTAAACTCCCGACAGGCTACGAGCAGTACTTC. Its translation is CAWSKLPTGYEQYF.

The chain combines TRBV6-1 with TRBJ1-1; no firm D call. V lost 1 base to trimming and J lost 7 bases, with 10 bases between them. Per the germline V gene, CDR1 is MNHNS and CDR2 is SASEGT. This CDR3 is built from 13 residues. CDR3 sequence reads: CASSEVVGLEAFF. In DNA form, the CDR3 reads TGTGCCAGCAGTGAAGTAGTCGGACTTGAAGCTTTCTTT.

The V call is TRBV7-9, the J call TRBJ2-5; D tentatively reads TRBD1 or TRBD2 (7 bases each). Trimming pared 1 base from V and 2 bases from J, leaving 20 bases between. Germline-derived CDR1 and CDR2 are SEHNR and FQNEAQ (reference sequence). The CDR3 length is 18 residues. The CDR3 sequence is CASSLGWGGGRFQETQYF. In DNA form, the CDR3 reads TGTGCCAGCAGCTTAGGGTGGGGAGGGGGCCGATTTCAAGAGACCCAGTACTTC.

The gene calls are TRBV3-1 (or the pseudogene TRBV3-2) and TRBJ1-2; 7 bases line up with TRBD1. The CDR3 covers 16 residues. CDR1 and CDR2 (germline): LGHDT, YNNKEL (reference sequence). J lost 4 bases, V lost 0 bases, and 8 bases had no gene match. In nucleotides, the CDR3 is TGTGCCAGCAGCCAAGAGGTGACGACAGGGATCTATGGCTACACCTTC. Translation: CASSQEVTTGIYGYTF.

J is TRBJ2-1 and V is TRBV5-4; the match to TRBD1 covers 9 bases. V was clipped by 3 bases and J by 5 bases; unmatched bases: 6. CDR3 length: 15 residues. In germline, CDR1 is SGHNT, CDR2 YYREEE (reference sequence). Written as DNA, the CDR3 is TGTGCCAGCAGCTACCGGGACAGGGACGACAATGAGCAGTTCTTC. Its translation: CASSYRDRDDNEQFF. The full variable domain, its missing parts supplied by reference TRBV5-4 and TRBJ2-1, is ETGVTQSPTHLIKTRGQQVTLRCSSQSGHNTVSWYQQALGQGPQFIFQYYREEENGRGNFPPRFSGLQFPNYSSELNVNALELDDSALYLCASSYRDRDDNEQFFGPGTRLTVL.

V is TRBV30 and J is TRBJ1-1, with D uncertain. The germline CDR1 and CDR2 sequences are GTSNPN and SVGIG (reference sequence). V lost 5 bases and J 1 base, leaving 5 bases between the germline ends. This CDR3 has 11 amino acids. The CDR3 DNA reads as TGTGCCTGGTGGGGGAACACTGAAGCTTTCTTT. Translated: CAWWGNTEAFF.

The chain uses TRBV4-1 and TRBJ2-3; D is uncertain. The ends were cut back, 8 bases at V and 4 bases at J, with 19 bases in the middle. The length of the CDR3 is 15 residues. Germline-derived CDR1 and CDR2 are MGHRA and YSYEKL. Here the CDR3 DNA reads TGCGCCAGCTCAACACCGGTAGGGCCGCCAGATACGCAGTATTTT. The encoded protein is CASSTPVGPPDTQYF.

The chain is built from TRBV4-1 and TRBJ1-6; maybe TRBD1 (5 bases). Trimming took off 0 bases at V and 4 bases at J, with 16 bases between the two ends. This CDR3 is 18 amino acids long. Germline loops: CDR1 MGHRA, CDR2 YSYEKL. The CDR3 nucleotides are TGCGCCAGCAGCCAAGAACCGCCAGCGGGGGTTTATAATTCACCCCTCCACTTT. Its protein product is CASSQEPPAGVYNSPLHF.

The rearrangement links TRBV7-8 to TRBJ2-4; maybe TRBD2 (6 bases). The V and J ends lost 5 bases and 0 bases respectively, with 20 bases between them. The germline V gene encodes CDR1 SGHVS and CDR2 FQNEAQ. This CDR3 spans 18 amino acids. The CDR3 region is CASSPPGLANGAKNIQYF. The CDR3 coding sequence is TGTGCCAGCAGCCCGCCGGGACTTGCGAATGGAGCCAAAAACATTCAGTACTTC.

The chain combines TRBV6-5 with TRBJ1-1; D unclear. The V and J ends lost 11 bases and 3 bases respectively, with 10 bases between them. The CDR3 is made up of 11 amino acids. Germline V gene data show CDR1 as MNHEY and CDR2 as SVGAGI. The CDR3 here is CAGIEYTEAFF. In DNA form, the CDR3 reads TGTGCCGGGATAGAATACACTGAAGCTTTCTTT.

CDR3 in DNA: TGTGCCACCAGCACCGGCAGGCAATCCGCCGTCGAGCAGTACTTC. Its translation: CATSTGRQSAVEQYF. The chain carries TRBV15 and TRBJ2-7, with D hard to call. V lost 4 bases to trimming and J lost 6 bases, with 19 bases between them. There are 15 residues in the CDR3. Per germline, CDR1 LNHNV and CDR2 YYDKDF (reference sequence).

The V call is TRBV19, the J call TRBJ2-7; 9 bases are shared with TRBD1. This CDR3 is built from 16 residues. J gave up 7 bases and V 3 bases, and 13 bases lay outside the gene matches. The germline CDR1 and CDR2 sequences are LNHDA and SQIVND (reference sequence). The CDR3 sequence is CASSIASGTGPQEQYF. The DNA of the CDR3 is TGTGCCAGTAGTATCGCTTCGGGGACAGGGCCACAGGAGCAGTACTTC.